The 3 T cell receptor beta chains below all came from one sample that was sequenced in a study of metastatic and nonmetastatic thyroid tumors. Via MiXCR, TCRdb re-called the PCR reads. This sample has about 40,000 clones, with approximately 16% found just once. Until they underwent thyroid surgery, no patient had received any treatment. Material for sequencing was blood. All receptors come from a female donor with papillary thyroid cancer or a benign thyroid nodule (not recorded which). Some clones in this sample may be carry-over from other donors' samples.

This clone appeared many times. V and J are TRBV9 and TRBJ1-3; D is unresolved. V was trimmed by 3 bases and J by 0 bases, leaving 7 bases between them. Germline V CDR1 and CDR2: SGDLS, YYNGEE. The length of the CDR3 is 14 residues. CDR3 loop: CASSAGPSGNTIYF. CDR3 in DNA: TGTGCCAGCAGCGCCGGCCCCTCTGGAAACACCATATATTTT.

This clone was recorded at least ten times. The J gene is TRBJ1-4, the V gene TRBV5-1; D call uncertain. The CDR3 is made up of 14 amino acids. Germline V gene data show CDR1 as SGHRS and CDR2 as YFSETQ. V was shortened by 0 bases and J by 8 bases, with 11 bases between the two germline ends. CDR3 in amino acids: CASSLEGEQEKLFF. CDR3 sequence (DNA): TGCGCCAGCAGCTTGGAGGGTGAACAGGAAAAACTGTTTTTT.

This clone was detected many times. The V call is TRBV20-1, the J call TRBJ2-7; possibly TRBD1 or TRBD2 for D (5 bases each). The germline CDR1 and CDR2 sequences are DFQATT and SNEGSKA (reference sequence). V shed 4 bases and J shed 7 bases, with 20 bases lying between them. The CDR3 loop spans 14 amino acids. As DNA, the CDR3 is TGCAGTGCTACGAAGGGACCCAATGGGGGTGAGCAGTACTTC. The encoded protein is CSATKGPNGGEQYF.